These T cell receptor beta chains were read from a single sample in a study of T cell repertoires in cytomegalovirus infection. In TCRdb, the reads were re-called with MiXCR into one record per CDR3 protein. The sample yields fewer than 950,000 distinct CDR3 sequences, 30% to 35% seen once. The antigens these receptors bind are not known. This specimen consisted of cultured CD8+ T cells from PBMCs, obtained from culture after CMV antigen stimulation. Receptors were obtained from a human donor in good health (CMV status not recorded). Some clones in this sample may be carry-over from other donors' samples. CDR3s include the opening cysteine and the closing phenylalanine or tryptophan. Each record gives: clone size, J gene, V gene, D gene, CDR3 DNA, CDR3 protein. The D gene is left open where the match is weak. Size is stated for part of the rows, as once, few or many counts, or as a class when the clone is expanded.

>few|TRBJ1-2|TRBV7-8|-
TGTGCCAGCAGCTCCGCCTCGCCGGGATCGAACTATGGCTACACCTTC
CASSSASPGSNYGYTF
>-|TRBJ2-3|TRBV11-2|TRBD1
TGTGCCAGCAGCTTAATAGGACAGGGTGCAGATACGCAGTATTTT
CASSLIGQGADTQYF
>-|TRBJ1-1|TRBV20-1|-
TGCAGTGCTAGGCCCCTGGGGGGGAGGGTAATGAACACTGAAGCTTTCTTT
CSARPLGGRVMNTEAFF
>few|TRBJ1-2|TRBV5-5|-
TGTGCCAGCAGCTTGGCGGATCCTAACTATGGCTACACCTTC
CASSLADPNYGYTF
>once|TRBJ1-1|TRBV9|TRBD1
TGTGCCAGCAGCGCCACAGGGGGCGCGGTGGAAGCTTTCTTT
CASSATGGAVEAFF
>-|TRBJ1-3|TRBV6-2/TRBV6-3|-
TGTGCCAGCATAGATCGACCCGGGGACCTTACTGGAAACACCATATATTTT
CASIDRPGDLTGNTIYF
>-|TRBJ1-2|TRBV2|-
TGTGCCAGCAGTGAAGCAGACGGTAGGAACTATGGCTACACCTTC
CASSEADGRNYGYTF
>-|TRBJ2-3|TRBV2|-
TGTGCCAGCCATGCTAGGGGCCACACAGATACTCAGTATTTT
CASHARGHTDTQYF
>-|TRBJ2-1|TRBV7-9|TRBD2
TGTGCCAGCAGCTCCCCTGAGGGACTAGCGACGGATGAGCAGTTCTTC
CASSSPEGLATDEQFF
>few|TRBJ2-3|TRBV3-1|-
TGTGCCAGCAGCCAAGATGAAGGGCTAGAAGCAGATACGCAGTATTTT
CASSQDEGLEADTQYF
>-|TRBJ1-2|TRBV5-5|TRBD1
TGTGCCAGCAGCTTGTATCCCCACGTGGACAGGGAGAAGGGCTACACCTTC
CASSLYPHVDREKGYTF
>-|TRBJ2-2|TRBV2|-
TGTGCCAGCAGTGAAATGAGTAACACCGGGGAGCTGTTTTTT
CASSEMSNTGELFF
>-|TRBJ1-2|TRBV12-3/TRBV12-4|TRBD1
TGTGCCAGCAGGGGGACAGTCAGGGCACTCTATGGCTACACCTTC
CASRGTVRALYGYTF
>-|TRBJ2-7|TRBV20-1|TRBD1
TGCAGTGCTAGAGATAACACAGGGGCCTCCTACGAGCAGTACTTC
CSARDNTGASYEQYF
>-|TRBJ1-1|TRBV6-1|-
TGTGCCAGCAGTGGTCCCAACGCGGCCACTGAAGCTTTCTTT
CASSGPNAATEAFF
>many|TRBJ1-3|TRBV7-6|-
TGTGCCAGCAGCTTAGCCCCCGGCGGCGGAAACACCATATATTTT
CASSLAPGGGNTIYF
>-|TRBJ2-3|TRBV6-4|TRBD2
TGTGCCAGCAGTGACATGGCGGGGGGCCACGATGATACGCAGTATTTT
CASSDMAGGHDDTQYF
>many|TRBJ2-5|TRBV12-3/TRBV12-4|-
TGTGCCAGCAGTAAGGACGGTGCCCAAGAGACCCAGTACTTC
CASSKDGAQETQYF
>-|TRBJ2-2|TRBV29-1|-
TGCAGCGTCGAACTCGGCAAATACACCGGGGAGCTGTTTTTT
CSVELGKYTGELFF